The 5 T cell receptor beta chains listed next were all sequenced from one sample in a study of radiotherapy plus CTLA-4 blockade in lung cancer. Libraries were prepared by immunoSEQ multiplex PCR; TCRdb keeps only in-frame clonotypes and omits some of them. The table shows 52,000 or so clones, with 70% to 85% occurring only once. The starting material was peripheral blood, obtained from a patient treated with radiotherapy plus ipilimumab. The source of these receptors is a human donor with non-small cell lung cancer whose response to radiotherapy plus ipilimumab could not be evaluated.

J is TRBJ1-2 and V is TRBV5-1, with 10 bases lining up with TRBD1. J gave up 6 bases and V 0 bases, and 2 bases lay outside the gene matches. CDR3 size: 14 residues. Germline CDR1 and CDR2: SGHRS and YFSETQ. This CDR3 is CASSLAGTGDGYTF. CDR3 coding DNA: TGCGCCAGCAGCTTGGCCGGGACAGGGGATGGCTACACCTTC.

The V call is TRBV27, the J call TRBJ2-1; D unclear. V dropped 1 base and J dropped 0 bases, with 10 bases sitting between them. The CDR3 contains 16 residues. Germline-derived CDR1 and CDR2 are MNHEY and SMNVEV (reference sequence). The CDR3: CASSLFGGSSYNEQFF. In DNA form, the CDR3 reads TGTGCCAGCAGTTTATTTGGCGGTAGCTCCTACAATGAGCAGTTCTTC.

The chain combines TRBV19 with TRBJ1-2, with D perhaps matching TRBD1 (6 bases). The CDR3 covers 15 residues. In germline, CDR1 is LNHDA, CDR2 SQIVND (reference sequence). The V gene lost 3 bases and the J gene lost 2 bases, with 13 bases spanning the gap. Here the CDR3 reads CASSIGGRMNYGYTF. The CDR3 coding sequence is TGTGCCAGTAGTATCGGGGGGCGTATGAACTATGGCTACACCTTC.

The chain has TRBV10-2 and TRBJ1-1; TRBD1 aligns across 10 bases. The V gene's germline CDR1 is WSHSY and CDR2 SAAADI. V gave up 8 bases and J gave up 5 bases; unmatched junction bases: 17. The CDR3 is 17 amino acids. CDR3 coding DNA: TGCGCCAGCCGTGGACCTTGGACAGGGGGTCGAGATACTGAAGCTTTCTTT. This gives the protein CASRGPWTGGRDTEAFF.

The chain joins TRBV6-4 to TRBJ2-7, with D tentatively TRBD2 (6 bases). Trimming shortened V by 7 bases and J by 1 base, and 14 bases separated the two germline ends. CDR3 length equals 14 residues. Germline V gene lookup returns CDR1 MRHNA and CDR2 SNTAGT. This CDR3 is CASTKLALSYEQYF. In DNA form, the CDR3 reads TGTGCCAGCACAAAACTAGCCTTATCCTACGAGCAGTACTTC.